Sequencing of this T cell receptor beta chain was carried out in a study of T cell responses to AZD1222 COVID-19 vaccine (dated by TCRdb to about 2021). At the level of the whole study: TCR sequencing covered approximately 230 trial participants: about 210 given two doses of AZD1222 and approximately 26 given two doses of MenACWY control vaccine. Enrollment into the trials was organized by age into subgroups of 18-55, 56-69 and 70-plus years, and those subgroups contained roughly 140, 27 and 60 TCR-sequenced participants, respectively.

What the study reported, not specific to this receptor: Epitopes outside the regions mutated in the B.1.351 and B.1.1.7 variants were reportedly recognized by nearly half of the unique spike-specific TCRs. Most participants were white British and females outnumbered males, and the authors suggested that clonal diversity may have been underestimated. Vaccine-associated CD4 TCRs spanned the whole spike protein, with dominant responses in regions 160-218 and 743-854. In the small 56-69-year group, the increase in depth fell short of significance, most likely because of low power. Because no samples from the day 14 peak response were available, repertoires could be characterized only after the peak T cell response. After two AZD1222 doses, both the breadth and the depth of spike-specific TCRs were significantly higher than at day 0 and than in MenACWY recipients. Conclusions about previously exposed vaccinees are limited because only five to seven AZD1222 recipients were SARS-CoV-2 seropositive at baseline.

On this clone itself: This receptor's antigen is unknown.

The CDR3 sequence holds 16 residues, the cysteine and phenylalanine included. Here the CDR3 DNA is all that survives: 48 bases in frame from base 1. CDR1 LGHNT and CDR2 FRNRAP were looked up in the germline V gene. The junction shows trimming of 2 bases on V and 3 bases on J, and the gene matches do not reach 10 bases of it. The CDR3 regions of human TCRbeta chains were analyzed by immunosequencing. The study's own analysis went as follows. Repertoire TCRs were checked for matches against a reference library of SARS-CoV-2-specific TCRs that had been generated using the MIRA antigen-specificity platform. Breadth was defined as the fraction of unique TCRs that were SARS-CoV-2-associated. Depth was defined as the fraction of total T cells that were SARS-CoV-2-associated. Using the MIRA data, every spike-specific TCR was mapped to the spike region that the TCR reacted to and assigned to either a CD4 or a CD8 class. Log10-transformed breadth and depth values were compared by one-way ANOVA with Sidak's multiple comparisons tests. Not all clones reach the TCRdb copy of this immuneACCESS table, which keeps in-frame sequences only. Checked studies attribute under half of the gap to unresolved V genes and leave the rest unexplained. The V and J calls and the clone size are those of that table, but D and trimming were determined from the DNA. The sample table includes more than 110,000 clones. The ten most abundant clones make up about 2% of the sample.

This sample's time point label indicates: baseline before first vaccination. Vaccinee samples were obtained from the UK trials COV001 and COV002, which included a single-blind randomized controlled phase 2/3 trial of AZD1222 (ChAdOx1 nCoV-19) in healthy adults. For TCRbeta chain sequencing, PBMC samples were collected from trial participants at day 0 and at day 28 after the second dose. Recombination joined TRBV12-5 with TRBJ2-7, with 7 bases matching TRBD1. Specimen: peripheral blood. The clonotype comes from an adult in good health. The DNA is TGTGCTAGTGGTTTGTCTGCGGACAGGATAAACTACGAGCAGTACTTC. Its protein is CASGLSADRINYEQYF.